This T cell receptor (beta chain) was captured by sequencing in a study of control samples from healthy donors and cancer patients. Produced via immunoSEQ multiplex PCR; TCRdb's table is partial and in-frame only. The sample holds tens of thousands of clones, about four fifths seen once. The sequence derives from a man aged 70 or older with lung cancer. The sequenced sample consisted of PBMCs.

This CDR3 is CAWGRTGGQNTIYF. The CDR3 region has the DNA TGTGCCTGGGGGAGGACAGGGGGTCAAAACACCATATATTTT. J is TRBJ1-3 and V is TRBV30; TRBD1 matches 10 bases. This CDR3 comprises 14 residues. Germline loops: CDR1 GTSNPN, CDR2 SVGIG (reference sequence). The trim removed 5 bases at V and 6 bases at J, leaving 7 bases unmatched.